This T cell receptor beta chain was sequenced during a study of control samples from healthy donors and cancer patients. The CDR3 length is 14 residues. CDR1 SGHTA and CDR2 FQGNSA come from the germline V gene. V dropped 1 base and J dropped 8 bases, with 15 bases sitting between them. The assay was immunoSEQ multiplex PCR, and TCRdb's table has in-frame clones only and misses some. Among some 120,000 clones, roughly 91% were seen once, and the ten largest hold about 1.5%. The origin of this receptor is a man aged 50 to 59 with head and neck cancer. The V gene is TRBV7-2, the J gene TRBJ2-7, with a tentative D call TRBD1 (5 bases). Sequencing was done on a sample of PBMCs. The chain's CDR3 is CASSLDGQELKQYF. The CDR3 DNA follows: TGTGCCAGCAGCTTAGATGGACAAGAGCTAAAGCAGTACTTC. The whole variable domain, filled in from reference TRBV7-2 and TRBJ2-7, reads GAGVSQSPSNKVTEKGKDVELRCDPISGHTALYWYRQSLGQGLEFLIYFQGNSAPDKSGLPSDRFSAERTGGSVSTLTIQRTQQEDSAVYLCASSLDGQELKQYFGPGTRLTVT.